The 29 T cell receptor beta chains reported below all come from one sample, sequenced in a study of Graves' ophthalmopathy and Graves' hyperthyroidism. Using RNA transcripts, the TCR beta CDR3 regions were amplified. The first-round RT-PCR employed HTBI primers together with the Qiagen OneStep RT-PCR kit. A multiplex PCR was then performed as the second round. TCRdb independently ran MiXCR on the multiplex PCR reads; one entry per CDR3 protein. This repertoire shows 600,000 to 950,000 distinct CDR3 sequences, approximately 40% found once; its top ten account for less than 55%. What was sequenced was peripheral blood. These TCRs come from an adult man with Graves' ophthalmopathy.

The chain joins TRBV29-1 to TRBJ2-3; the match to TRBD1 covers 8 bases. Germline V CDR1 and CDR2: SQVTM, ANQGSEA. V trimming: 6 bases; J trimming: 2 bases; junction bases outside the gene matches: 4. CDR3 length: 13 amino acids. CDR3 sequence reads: CSVRTGYTDTQYF. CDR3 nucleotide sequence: TGCAGCGTCAGGACAGGGTACACAGATACGCAGTATTTT.

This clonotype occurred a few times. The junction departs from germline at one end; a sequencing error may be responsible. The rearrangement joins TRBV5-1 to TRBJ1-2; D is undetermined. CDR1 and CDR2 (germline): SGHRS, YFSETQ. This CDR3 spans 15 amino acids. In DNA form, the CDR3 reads TGTGCCAGCAGCTTGGCACCAAGTTTTGGCTATGGCTACACCTTC. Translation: CASSLAPSFGYGYTF.

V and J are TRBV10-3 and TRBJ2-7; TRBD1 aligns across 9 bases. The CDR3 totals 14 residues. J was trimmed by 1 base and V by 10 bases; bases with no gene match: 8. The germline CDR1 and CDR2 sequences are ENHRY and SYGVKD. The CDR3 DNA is TGTGCCACTCGACAGGGGGTTGAGTCCTACGAGCAGTACTTC. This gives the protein CATRQGVESYEQYF.

The CDR3 bases are TGTGCCAGCAGCTTGGGGACAGGAGAATATTCACCCCTCCACTTT. Translation gives CASSLGTGEYSPLHF. The chain has TRBV5-6 and TRBJ1-6; 7 nucleotides match TRBD1. The V segment lost 0 bases and the J segment 8 bases; nucleotides outside the gene matches: 5. The CDR3 spans 15 residues. Germline values: CDR1 SGHDT, CDR2 YYEEEE.

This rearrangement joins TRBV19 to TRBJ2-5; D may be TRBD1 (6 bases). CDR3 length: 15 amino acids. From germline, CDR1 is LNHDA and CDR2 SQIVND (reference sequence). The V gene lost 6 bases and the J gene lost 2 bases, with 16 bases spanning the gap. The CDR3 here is CASRLSGQSQETQYF. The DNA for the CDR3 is TGTGCCAGTAGATTGAGCGGACAGAGTCAAGAGACCCAGTACTTC.

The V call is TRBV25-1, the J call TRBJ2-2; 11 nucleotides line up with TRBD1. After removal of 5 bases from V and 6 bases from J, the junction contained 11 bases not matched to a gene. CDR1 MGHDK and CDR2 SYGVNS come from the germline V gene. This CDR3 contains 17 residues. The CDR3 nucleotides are TGTGCCAGCAGTCACGGGACAGGGGGTCGTAGCCCCGGGGAGCTGTTTTTT. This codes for CASSHGTGGRSPGELFF.

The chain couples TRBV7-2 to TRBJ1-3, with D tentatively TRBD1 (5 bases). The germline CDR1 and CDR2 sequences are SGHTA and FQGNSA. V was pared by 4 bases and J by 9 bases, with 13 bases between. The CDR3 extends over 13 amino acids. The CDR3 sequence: CASSSNPGLTIYF. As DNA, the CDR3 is TGTGCCAGCAGCTCCAACCCGGGACTCACCATATATTTT.

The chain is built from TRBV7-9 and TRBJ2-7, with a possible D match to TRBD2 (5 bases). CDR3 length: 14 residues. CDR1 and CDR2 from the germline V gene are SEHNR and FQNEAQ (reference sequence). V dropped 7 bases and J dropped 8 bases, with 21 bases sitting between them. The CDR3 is CASTPSRGLGQQYF. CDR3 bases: TGTGCCAGCACCCCGAGTCGAGGGTTAGGTCAGCAGTACTTC. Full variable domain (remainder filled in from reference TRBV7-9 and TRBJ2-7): DTGVSQNPRHKITKRGQNVTFRCDPISEHNRLYWYRQTLGQGPEFLTYFQNEAQLEKSRLLSDRFSAERPKGSFSTLEIQRTEQGDSAMYLCASTPSRGLGQQYFGPGTRLTVT.

Here the CDR3 DNA reads TGTGCCAGCAGCCCCAGGGTTGACAATTCACCCCTCCACTTT. Translated, it gives CASSPRVDNSPLHF. V gene TRBV6-5 combines with J gene TRBJ1-6; maybe TRBD1 (5 bases). Germline CDR1 MNHEY, CDR2 SVGAGI. This CDR3 comprises 14 residues. V lost 6 bases and J lost 7, with 13 bases in between.

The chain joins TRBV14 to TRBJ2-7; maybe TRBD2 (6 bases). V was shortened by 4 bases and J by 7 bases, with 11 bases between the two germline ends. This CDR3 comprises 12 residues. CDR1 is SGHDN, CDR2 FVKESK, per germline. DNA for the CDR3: TGTGCCAGCAGCCGAGGAGGGTTTGAGCAGTACTTC. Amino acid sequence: CASSRGGFEQYF.

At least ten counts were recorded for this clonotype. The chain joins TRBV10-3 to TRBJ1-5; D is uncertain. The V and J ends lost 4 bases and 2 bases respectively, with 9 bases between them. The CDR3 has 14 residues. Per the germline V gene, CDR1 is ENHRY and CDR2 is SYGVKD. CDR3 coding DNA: TGTGCCATCAGTGGCCAGGCCGGCAATCAGCCCCAGCATTTT. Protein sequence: CAISGQAGNQPQHF.

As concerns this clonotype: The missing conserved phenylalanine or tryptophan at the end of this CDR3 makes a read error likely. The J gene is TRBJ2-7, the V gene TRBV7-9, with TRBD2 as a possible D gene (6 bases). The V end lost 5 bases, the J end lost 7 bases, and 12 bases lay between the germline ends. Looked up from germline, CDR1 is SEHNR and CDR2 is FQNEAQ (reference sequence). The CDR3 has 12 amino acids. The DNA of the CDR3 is TGTGCCAGCAGCGTGTCTGGAGGGGAGCAGTACCTC. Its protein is CASSVSGGEQYL.

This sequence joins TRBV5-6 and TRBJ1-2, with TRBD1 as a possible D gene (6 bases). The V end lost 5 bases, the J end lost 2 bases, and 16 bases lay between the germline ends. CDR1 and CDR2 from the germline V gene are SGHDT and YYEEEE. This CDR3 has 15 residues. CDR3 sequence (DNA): TGTGCCAGCAGAACCGGGACATCTAAAAACTATGGCTACACCTTC. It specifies CASRTGTSKNYGYTF.

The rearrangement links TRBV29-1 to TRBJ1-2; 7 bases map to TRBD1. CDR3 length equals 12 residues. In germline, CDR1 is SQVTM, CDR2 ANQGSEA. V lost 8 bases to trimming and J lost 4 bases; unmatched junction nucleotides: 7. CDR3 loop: CSPGQRLYGYTF. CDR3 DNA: TGCAGCCCGGGACAGAGACTCTATGGCTACACCTTC.

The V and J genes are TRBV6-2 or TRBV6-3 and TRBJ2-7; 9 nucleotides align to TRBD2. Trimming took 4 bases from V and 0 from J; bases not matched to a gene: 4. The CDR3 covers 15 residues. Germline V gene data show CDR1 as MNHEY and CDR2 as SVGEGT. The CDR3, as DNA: TGTGCCAGCAGTTCGATAGCGGGGGACTCCTACGAGCAGTACTTC. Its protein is CASSSIAGDSYEQYF.

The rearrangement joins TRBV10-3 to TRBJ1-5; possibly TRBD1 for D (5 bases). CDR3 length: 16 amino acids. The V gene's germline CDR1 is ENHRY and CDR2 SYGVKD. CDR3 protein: CTSSEWLRWGDQPQHF. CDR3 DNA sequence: TGTACCAGCAGTGAATGGTTGCGTTGGGGGGATCAGCCCCAGCATTTT.

The chain's CDR3 is CASSYPDGNTEAFF. The CDR3 DNA reads TGTGCCAGCAGTTACCCGGACGGAAATACTGAAGCTTTCTTT. This rearrangement joins TRBV6-6 to TRBJ1-1; no clear D. The CDR3 is made up of 14 amino acids. Germline CDR1 reads MNHNY; CDR2 reads SVGAGI (reference sequence). V gave up 2 bases and J gave up 5 bases, with 12 bases separating them.

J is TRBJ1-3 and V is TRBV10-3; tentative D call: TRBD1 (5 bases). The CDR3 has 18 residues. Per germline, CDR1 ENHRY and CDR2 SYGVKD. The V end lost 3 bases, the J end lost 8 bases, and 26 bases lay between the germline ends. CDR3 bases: TGTGCCATCAGTGACGGTCAGGGTAGCAGTAGCTATGGCTACACCATATATTTT. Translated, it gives CAISDGQGSSSYGYTIYF.

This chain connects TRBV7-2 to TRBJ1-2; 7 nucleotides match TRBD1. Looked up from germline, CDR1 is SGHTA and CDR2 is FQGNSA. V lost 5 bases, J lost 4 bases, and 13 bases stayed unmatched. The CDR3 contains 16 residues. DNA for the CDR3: TGTGCCAGCAGCGCCTCCGGGACAGAGCCCGCCTATGGCTACACCTTC. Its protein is CASSASGTEPAYGYTF.

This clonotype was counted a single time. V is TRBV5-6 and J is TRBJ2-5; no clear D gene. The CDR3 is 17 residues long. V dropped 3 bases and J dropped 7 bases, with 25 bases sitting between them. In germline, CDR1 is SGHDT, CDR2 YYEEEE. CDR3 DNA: TGTGCCAGCAGCTCTACCCTATTCGGACCGGGTGTCGGGACCCAGTACTTC. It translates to CASSSTLFGPGVGTQYF.

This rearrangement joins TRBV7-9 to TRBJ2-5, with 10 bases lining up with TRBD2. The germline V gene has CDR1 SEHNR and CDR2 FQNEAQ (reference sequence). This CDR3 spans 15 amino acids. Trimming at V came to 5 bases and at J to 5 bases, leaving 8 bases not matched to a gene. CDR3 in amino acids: CASSPLAGDFETQYF. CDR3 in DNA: TGTGCCAGCAGCCCTCTAGCGGGAGACTTTGAGACCCAGTACTTC.

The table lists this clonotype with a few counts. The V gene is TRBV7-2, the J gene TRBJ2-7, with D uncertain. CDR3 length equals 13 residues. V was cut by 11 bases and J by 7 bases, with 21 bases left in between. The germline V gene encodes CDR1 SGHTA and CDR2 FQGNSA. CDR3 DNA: TGTGCCTGGAGTGTACAGCAGAATTGGGAGCAGTACTTC. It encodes CAWSVQQNWEQYF.

The DNA for the CDR3 is TGTGCCAGCAGTGAAGCTGGCCGAGACACCATATATTTT. Residues: CASSEAGRDTIYF. The V gene is TRBV6-1, the J gene TRBJ1-3; D remains ambiguous. V was trimmed by 0 bases and J by 8 bases, leaving 8 bases between them. The CDR3 totals 13 residues. CDR1 and CDR2 (germline): MNHNS, SASEGT.

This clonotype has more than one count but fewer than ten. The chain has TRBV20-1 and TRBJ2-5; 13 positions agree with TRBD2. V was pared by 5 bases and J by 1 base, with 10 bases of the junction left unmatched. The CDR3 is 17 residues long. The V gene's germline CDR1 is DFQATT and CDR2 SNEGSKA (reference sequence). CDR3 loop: CSAYRGLAGALQETQYF. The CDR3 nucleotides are TGCAGTGCTTACCGAGGACTAGCGGGGGCCCTCCAAGAGACCCAGTACTTC.

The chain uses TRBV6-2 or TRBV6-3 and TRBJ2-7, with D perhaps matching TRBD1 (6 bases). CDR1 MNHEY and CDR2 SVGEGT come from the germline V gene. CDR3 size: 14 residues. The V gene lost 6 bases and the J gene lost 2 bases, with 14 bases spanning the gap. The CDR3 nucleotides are TGTGCCAGCAGCACCGGGACACATCCCTACGAGCAGTACTTC. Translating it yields CASSTGTHPYEQYF.

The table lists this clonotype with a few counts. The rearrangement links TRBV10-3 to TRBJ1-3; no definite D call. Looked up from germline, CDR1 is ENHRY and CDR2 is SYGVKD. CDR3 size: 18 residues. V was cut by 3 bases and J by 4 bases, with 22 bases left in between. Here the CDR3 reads CAISDRVSDELEGNTIYF. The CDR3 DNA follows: TGTGCCATCAGTGATAGGGTTTCAGACGAACTGGAAGGAAACACCATATATTTT.

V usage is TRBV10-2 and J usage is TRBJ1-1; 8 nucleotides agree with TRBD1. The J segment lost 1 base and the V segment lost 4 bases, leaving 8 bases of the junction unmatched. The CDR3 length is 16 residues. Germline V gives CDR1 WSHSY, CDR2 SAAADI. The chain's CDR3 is CASSVAGGLANTEAFF. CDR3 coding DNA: TGCGCCAGCAGTGTGGCAGGGGGCCTTGCGAACACTGAAGCTTTCTTT.

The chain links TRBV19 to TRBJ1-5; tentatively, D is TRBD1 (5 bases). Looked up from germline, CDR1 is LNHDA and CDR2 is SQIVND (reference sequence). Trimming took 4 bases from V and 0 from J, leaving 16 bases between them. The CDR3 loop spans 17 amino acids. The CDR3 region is CASSTLTQQDSNQPQHF. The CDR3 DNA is TGTGCCAGTAGTACGCTGACCCAACAGGATAGCAATCAGCCCCAGCATTTT.

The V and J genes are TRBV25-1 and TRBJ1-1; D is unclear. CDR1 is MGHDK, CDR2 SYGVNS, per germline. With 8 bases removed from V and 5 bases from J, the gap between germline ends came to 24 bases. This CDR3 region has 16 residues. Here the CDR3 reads CASSPPAMGKETEAFF. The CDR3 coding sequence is TGTGCCAGCTCACCTCCTGCGATGGGGAAGGAAACTGAAGCTTTCTTT.